This entry is about one T cell receptor beta chain. The data are from a study of blood T cell repertoires in COVID-19. As for the study in general: Sources were T cells, B-cell-depleted T cells, or PBMCs; the material itself was cDNA or gDNA.

Assay: immunoSEQ multiplex PCR; the TCRdb copy retains only in-frame clones and omits some. Among more than 350,000 clones listed, around 90% were seen once. Seattle patients were enrolled during active infection and followed longitudinally. V gave up 3 bases and J gave up 1 base, with 13 bases separating them. CDR3 size: 15 residues. In germline, CDR1 is DFQATT, CDR2 SNEGSKA (reference sequence). Specimen: peripheral blood. The source of this sequence is a woman under 40 with COVID-19, enrolled during active disease. V gene TRBV20-1 combines with J gene TRBJ2-1; D is possibly TRBD1 (5 bases). This chain's CDR3 is CSASRSRGSYNEQFF. Here the CDR3 DNA reads TGCAGTGCTAGTCGTTCAAGGGGTTCCTACAATGAGCAGTTCTTC.